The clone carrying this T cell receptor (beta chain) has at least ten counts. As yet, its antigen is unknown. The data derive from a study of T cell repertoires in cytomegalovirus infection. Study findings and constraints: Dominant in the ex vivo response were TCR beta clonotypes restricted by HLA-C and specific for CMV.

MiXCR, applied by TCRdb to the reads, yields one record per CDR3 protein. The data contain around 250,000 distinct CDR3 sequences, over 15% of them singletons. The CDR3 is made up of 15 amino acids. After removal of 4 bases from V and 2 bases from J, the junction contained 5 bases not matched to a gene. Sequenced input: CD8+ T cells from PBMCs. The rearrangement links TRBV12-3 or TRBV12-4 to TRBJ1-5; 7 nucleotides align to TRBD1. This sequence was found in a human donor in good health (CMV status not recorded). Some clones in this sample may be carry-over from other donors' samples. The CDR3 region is CASSSRGPGNQPQHF. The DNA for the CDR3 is TGTGCCAGCAGTTCTAGGGGGCCAGGCAATCAGCCCCAGCATTTT.